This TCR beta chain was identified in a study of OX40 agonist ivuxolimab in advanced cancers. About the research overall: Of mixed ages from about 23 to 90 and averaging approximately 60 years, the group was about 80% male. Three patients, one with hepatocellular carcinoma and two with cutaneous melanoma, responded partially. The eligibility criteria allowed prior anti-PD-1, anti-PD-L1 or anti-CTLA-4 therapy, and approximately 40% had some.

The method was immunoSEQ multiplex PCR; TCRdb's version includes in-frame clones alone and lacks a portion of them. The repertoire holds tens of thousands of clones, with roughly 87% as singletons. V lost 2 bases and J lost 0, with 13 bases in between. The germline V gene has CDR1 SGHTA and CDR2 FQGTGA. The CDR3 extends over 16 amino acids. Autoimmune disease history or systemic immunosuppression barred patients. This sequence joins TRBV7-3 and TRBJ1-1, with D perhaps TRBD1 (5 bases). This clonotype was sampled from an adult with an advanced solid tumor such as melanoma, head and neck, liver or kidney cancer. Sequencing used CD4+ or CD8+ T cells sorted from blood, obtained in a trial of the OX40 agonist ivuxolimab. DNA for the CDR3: TGTGCCAGCAGCTTAGAACAGGCCGGAATGAACACTGAAGCTTTCTTT. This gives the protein CASSLEQAGMNTEAFF.